What follows are 29 T cell receptor beta chains derived from one specimen sequenced in a study of blood T cell repertoires in COVID-19. Only in-frame clones appear in the TCRdb table, and some are missing; sequencing was by immunoSEQ multiplex PCR. Seen here are hundreds of thousands of clones, around 89% observed once, and the top ten hold more than 0.95%. Sequences were obtained from peripheral blood. The origin of the receptors is a man in his forties with acute or convalescent COVID-19.

This rearrangement joins TRBV28 to TRBJ2-5; D call uncertain. There are 14 residues in the CDR3. V lost 4 bases, J lost 4 bases, and 13 bases lay in between. Looked up from germline, CDR1 is MDHEN and CDR2 is SYDVKM. The CDR3 nucleotides read TGTGCCAGCAGTTCTCCCGGAGTAGTAGAGACCCAGTACTTC. This sequence encodes CASSSPGVVETQYF.

The rearrangement joins TRBV29-1 to TRBJ2-7; no definite D call. Trimming stripped 4 bases from V and 3 bases from J, with 7 bases between. CDR1 and CDR2 (germline): SQVTM, ANQGSEA. There are 11 residues in the CDR3. CDR3 coding DNA: TGCAGCGTTGTAATTCTCTACGAGCAGTACTTC. Its protein product is CSVVILYEQYF.

V gene TRBV30 combines with J gene TRBJ1-1; 7 nucleotides match TRBD1. There are 12 residues in the CDR3. Germline CDR1 reads GTSNPN; CDR2 reads SVGIG (reference sequence). CDR3 region: CASGRGGPEAFF. The CDR3 region has the DNA TGTGCTTCGGGACGAGGGGGCCCTGAAGCTTTCTTT.

The sample holds one count of this clone. The chain carries TRBV28 and TRBJ2-5; 7 bases agree with TRBD2. Germline V gene sequence: CDR1 MDHEN, CDR2 SYDVKM. The trim removed 5 bases at V and 3 bases at J, leaving 9 bases unmatched. The CDR3 spans 15 residues. This CDR3 reads CASSPAALAEETQYF. The CDR3 bases are TGTGCCAGCAGTCCTGCCGCGCTAGCGGAAGAGACCCAGTACTTC.

The chain is built from TRBV28 and TRBJ2-1; maybe TRBD1 (6 bases). The CDR3 is 14 residues long. V shed 5 bases and J shed 3 bases, with 11 bases lying between them. The germline CDR1 and CDR2 sequences are MDHEN and SYDVKM. CDR3 sequence (DNA): TGTGCCAGCAGTAAGGGACACAACTACAATGAGCAGTTCTTC. Protein: CASSKGHNYNEQFF.

This chain uses TRBV2 with TRBJ2-7; a weak D match, TRBD2 (5 bases). The germline V gene has CDR1 SNHLY and CDR2 FYNNEI. V gave up 4 bases and J gave up 3 bases, with 19 bases separating them. The CDR3 is 16 amino acids. The chain's CDR3 is CASSGRVRGAHYEQYF. In DNA, the CDR3 is TGTGCCAGCAGTGGGCGTGTACGGGGAGCCCACTACGAGCAGTACTTC. The entire variable domain, with the rest obtained from reference TRBV2 and TRBJ2-7, is as follows: EPEVTQTPSHQVTQMGQEVILRCVPISNHLYFYWYRQILGQKVEFLVSFYNNEISEKSEIFDDQFSVERPDGSNFTLKIRSTKLEDSAMYFCASSGRVRGAHYEQYFGPGTRLTVT.

The rearrangement uses TRBV28 and TRBJ2-1; 16 bases match TRBD2. With 1 base clipped from V and 8 bases from J, the junction kept 5 bases outside the gene matches. The CDR3 is 17 residues long. CDR1 and CDR2 (germline): MDHEN, SYDVKM. The CDR3 region is CASSLSGLAGGQDEQFF. In DNA, the CDR3 is TGTGCCAGCAGTTTATCGGGACTAGCGGGAGGGCAGGATGAGCAGTTCTTC.

V and J are TRBV9 and TRBJ1-4, with 8 bases that match TRBD1. This CDR3 is built from 13 residues. The V segment lost 4 bases and the J segment 8 bases; nucleotides outside the gene matches: 4. In germline, CDR1 is SGDLS, CDR2 YYNGEE. The CDR3 loop reads CASSPRQGEKLFF. CDR3 nucleotides: TGTGCCAGCAGCCCGAGACAGGGGGAAAAACTGTTTTTT.

This clone was counted once. V is TRBV7-6 and J is TRBJ1-4; no definite D call. The V and J ends lost 2 bases and 4 bases respectively, with 11 bases between them. Germline V gives CDR1 SGHVS, CDR2 FNYEAQ. The length of the CDR3 is 15 residues. The CDR3, as DNA: TGTGCCAGCAGCTTAAGGACTGAAGATAATGAAAAACTGTTTTTT. Translated, it gives CASSLRTEDNEKLFF. Full variable domain (missing parts from reference TRBV7-6 and TRBJ1-4): GAGVSQSPRYKVTKRGQDVALRCDPISGHVSLYWYRQALGQGPEFLTYFNYEAQQDKSGLPNDRFSAERPEGSISTLTIQRTEQRDSAMYRCASSLRTEDNEKLFFGSGTQLSVL.

The V and J genes are TRBV19 and TRBJ1-4; 11 bases agree with TRBD1. The V gene's germline CDR1 is LNHDA and CDR2 SQIVND (reference sequence). The CDR3 runs to 17 residues. V lost 0 bases to trimming and J lost 7 bases; unmatched junction nucleotides: 7. The CDR3 here is CASSIDPGTGGGEKLFF. CDR3 DNA sequence: TGTGCCAGTAGTATAGACCCCGGGACAGGGGGAGGTGAAAAACTGTTTTTT.

The gene calls are TRBV7-9 and TRBJ2-1; 15 bases match TRBD2. V gave up 5 bases and J gave up 9 bases; unmatched junction bases: 8. This CDR3 comprises 16 residues. CDR1 and CDR2 from the germline V gene are SEHNR and FQNEAQ (reference sequence). DNA of the CDR3: TGTGCCAGCAGCAGTCGCGGGACTAGCGGGGGGTTTGAGCAGTTCTTC. It specifies CASSSRGTSGGFEQFF.

The chain carries TRBV27 and TRBJ1-1, with 7 bases identical to TRBD1. The length of the CDR3 is 16 residues. With V trimmed by 5 bases and J by 0 bases, 9 bases remained unmatched. Germline V lookup: CDR1 MNHEY, CDR2 SMNVEV (reference sequence). In DNA form, the CDR3 reads TGTGCCAGCAGTAGAGTCGGGACAGCTATGAACACTGAAGCTTTCTTT. Translated: CASSRVGTAMNTEAFF.

The chain links TRBV13 to TRBJ2-3; D remains ambiguous. The CDR3 spans 11 residues. The germline CDR1 and CDR2 sequences are PRHDT and FYEKMQ (reference sequence). Trimming shortened V by 5 bases and J by 3 bases, and 3 bases separated the two germline ends. In nucleotides, the CDR3 is TGTGCCAGCAGCACTACAGATACGCAGTATTTT. Translation: CASSTTDTQYF.

This chain uses TRBV5-6 with TRBJ2-1; the D is unclear. Germline loops: CDR1 SGHDT, CDR2 YYEEEE. Deletions cut 4 bases from V and 4 bases from J, with 9 bases between. CDR3 size: 13 residues. CDR3: CASSPGPYNEQFF. CDR3 DNA: TGTGCCAGCAGCCCAGGCCCGTACAATGAGCAGTTCTTC. The full variable domain, rest sourced from reference TRBV5-6 and TRBJ2-1, is DAGVTQSPTHLIKTRGQQVTLRCSPKSGHDTVSWYQQALGQGPQFIFQYYEEEERQRGNFPDRFSGHQFPNYSSELNVNALLLGDSALYLCASSPGPYNEQFFGPGTRLTVL.

The rearrangement uses TRBV19 and TRBJ1-1, with 8 positions matching TRBD1. The germline CDR1 and CDR2 sequences are LNHDA and SQIVND (reference sequence). The CDR3 is 14 residues long. V trimming: 4 bases; J trimming: 4 bases; junction bases outside the gene matches: 5. The CDR3 region has the DNA TGTGCCAGTAGTACTGGACAGGGTGTCACTGAAGCTTTCTTT. Translating it yields CASSTGQGVTEAFF.

This chain connects TRBV19 to TRBJ2-3, with TRBD2 as a possible D gene (6 bases). The V and J ends lost 7 bases and 7 bases respectively, with 15 bases between them. There are 13 residues in the CDR3. Germline V gene data show CDR1 as LNHDA and CDR2 as SQIVND (reference sequence). CDR3 nucleotide sequence: TGTGCCAGTACCCCTCGGCGGGGTTATACGCAGTATTTT. This gives the protein CASTPRRGYTQYF.

This clone was recorded a few times. This chain connects TRBV6-4 to TRBJ2-1; a weak D match, TRBD1 (6 bases). From germline, CDR1 is MRHNA and CDR2 SNTAGT. V dropped 2 bases and J dropped 8 bases, with 22 bases sitting between them. The CDR3 length is 17 residues. This CDR3 is CASSDRPWLQGRDEQFF. DNA for the CDR3: TGTGCCAGCAGTGACCGCCCTTGGCTACAGGGAAGGGATGAGCAGTTCTTC.

This chain uses TRBV28 with TRBJ2-3, with 9 bases that match TRBD2. The germline gives CDR1 MDHEN, CDR2 SYDVKM. This CDR3 is built from 18 residues. Trimming took 6 bases from V and 0 from J; bases not matched to a gene: 13. CDR3 DNA: TGTGCCAGCAGCCCCCGGTCGCGGGGGGGATTCAGCACAGATACGCAGTATTTT. Translation gives CASSPRSRGGFSTDTQYF.

The CDR3 reads CASSSSSGRAHGEQYF. Here the CDR3 DNA reads TGTGCCAGTAGTTCGTCCAGCGGGAGGGCCCACGGGGAGCAGTACTTC. The chain recombines TRBV19 with TRBJ2-7, with 10 bases matching TRBD2. Germline CDR1 LNHDA, CDR2 SQIVND (reference sequence). The V gene end was trimmed by 5 bases and the J gene end by 7 bases; junction bases not matched to a gene: 14. The CDR3 extends over 16 amino acids.

This rearrangement joins TRBV19 to TRBJ1-2; 7 nucleotides align to TRBD1. Trimming cost V 1 base and J 2 bases; bases outside gene matches: 4. CDR1 is LNHDA and CDR2 is SQIVND in the germline V gene (reference sequence). The CDR3 extends over 15 amino acids. This CDR3 is CASSIGTGPNYGYTF. The DNA of the CDR3 is TGTGCCAGTAGTATAGGGACAGGTCCAAACTATGGCTACACCTTC. Together with reference TRBV19 and TRBJ1-2, the CDR3 gives the full variable domain: DGGITQSPKYLFRKEGQNVTLSCEQNLNHDAMYWYRQDPGQGLRLIYYSQIVNDFQKGDIAEGYSVSREKKESFPLTVTSAQKNPTAFYLCASSIGTGPNYGYTFGSGTRLTVV.

The rearrangement links TRBV6-5 to TRBJ1-3, with D tentatively TRBD1 (5 bases). The CDR3 length is 14 residues. V gave up 10 bases and J gave up 0 bases, with 13 bases separating them. CDR1 is MNHEY and CDR2 is SVGAGI in the germline V gene. As DNA, the CDR3 is TGTGCCACAATCTCGGGGGGCTCTGGAAACACCATATATTTT. Translated, it gives CATISGGSGNTIYF.

This rearrangement joins TRBV7-9 to TRBJ2-1; tentative D call: TRBD2 (5 bases). The CDR3 is 13 residues long. V shed 10 bases and J shed 8 bases, with 18 bases lying between them. Germline CDR1 SEHNR, CDR2 FQNEAQ (reference sequence). The CDR3 protein is CATGVDEGYEQFF. DNA of the CDR3: TGTGCCACCGGGGTCGACGAGGGCTATGAGCAGTTCTTC.

The genes are TRBV28 and TRBJ2-3; 14 positions agree with TRBD2. CDR1 MDHEN and CDR2 SYDVKM come from the germline V gene. J lost 8 bases, V lost 4 bases, and 11 bases had no gene match. The CDR3 length is 17 residues. The CDR3 DNA is TGTGCCAGCAGTTCTACGCGACTAGCGGGAGGGCTGGGTACGCAGTATTTT. Its translation is CASSSTRLAGGLGTQYF. Variable domain in full (rest from reference TRBV28 and TRBJ2-3): DVKVTQSSRYLVKRTGEKVFLECVQDMDHENMFWYRQDPGLGLRLIYFSYDVKMKEKGDIPEGYSVSREKKERFSLILESASTNQTSMYLCASSSTRLAGGLGTQYFGPGTRLTVL.

The J gene is TRBJ2-7, the V gene TRBV2, with D unresolved. The V gene's germline CDR1 is SNHLY and CDR2 FYNNEI. This CDR3 spans 14 amino acids. V lost 6 bases, J lost 0 bases, and 12 bases lay in between. CDR3 loop: CASSVVLSSYEQYF. The CDR3 bases are TGTGCCAGCAGCGTAGTCCTGAGCTCCTACGAGCAGTACTTC. Full variable domain (outside the CDR3, taken from reference TRBV2 and TRBJ2-7): EPEVTQTPSHQVTQMGQEVILRCVPISNHLYFYWYRQILGQKVEFLVSFYNNEISEKSEIFDDQFSVERPDGSNFTLKIRSTKLEDSAMYFCASSVVLSSYEQYFGPGTRLTVT.

The chain recombines TRBV27 with TRBJ1-3, with 7 bases identical to TRBD1. Per germline, CDR1 MNHEY and CDR2 SMNVEV (reference sequence). The J segment lost 4 bases and the V segment lost 4 bases, leaving 1 base of the junction unmatched. This CDR3 has 13 amino acids. CDR3 bases: TGTGCCAGCAGTTGGGACAGCGGAAACACCATATATTTT. As protein: CASSWDSGNTIYF.

The chain combines TRBV6-2 or TRBV6-3 with TRBJ2-5; 9 nucleotides match TRBD1. The CDR3 spans 13 residues. J gave up 9 bases and V 4 bases, and 6 bases lay outside the gene matches. Germline lookup yields CDR1 MNHEY and CDR2 SVGEGT. CDR3 sequence reads: CASSSGQGIPQYF. DNA of the CDR3: TGTGCCAGCAGTTCGGGACAGGGAATCCCCCAGTACTTC.

The J gene is TRBJ1-1, the V gene TRBV7-9, with D possibly TRBD1 on 6 matching bases. Germline V gene lookup returns CDR1 SEHNR and CDR2 FQNEAQ (reference sequence). V was shortened by 5 bases and J by 1 base, with 11 bases between the two germline ends. The CDR3 runs to 14 residues. The CDR3 DNA reads TGTGCCAGCAGCCATGGACAGAGGAACACTGAAGCTTTCTTT. Its translation is CASSHGQRNTEAFF.

This clone appeared a few times. The chain combines TRBV7-2 with TRBJ1-2; D possibly corresponds to TRBD1 (6 bases). There are 18 residues in the CDR3. Trimming cost V 7 bases and J 5 bases, with 29 bases left between them. The V gene's germline CDR1 is SGHTA and CDR2 FQGNSA. CDR3 loop: CASTIKNRVFMSEYGYTF. The CDR3 DNA reads TGTGCCAGCACCATAAAAAACAGGGTTTTCATGTCGGAATATGGCTACACCTTC.

J is TRBJ1-2 and V is TRBV7-2, with 8 bases identical to TRBD1. The CDR3 covers 14 residues. V trimming: 5 bases; J trimming: 8 bases; junction bases outside the gene matches: 10. CDR1 and CDR2 (germline): SGHTA, FQGNSA. The CDR3 DNA reads as TGTGCCAGCAGCATAGACAGGGGCCAGAGGGGCTACACCTTC. This gives the protein CASSIDRGQRGYTF.